This TCR beta chain is drawn from a study of blood T cell repertoires in COVID-19. Whole-study context: Sample material is recorded as cDNA or gDNA derived from T cells, B-cell-depleted T cells, or PBMCs.

This table comes from immunoSEQ multiplex PCR, and its TCRdb copy is limited to in-frame clones, with some not included. The sample shows over 250,000 clones, about nine tenths of them seen only once. Germline loops: CDR1 SGHNT, CDR2 YYREEE (reference sequence). Trimming cost V 0 bases and J 4 bases, with 11 bases left between them. The CDR3 covers 14 residues. The chain has TRBV5-4 and TRBJ2-7; possible D gene TRBD1, 6 bases. The specimen was PBMCs or T cells enriched from blood (not recorded which). This TCR was sampled from a woman in her sixties or seventies who had recovered from COVID-19. CDR3 region: CASSLAGQRYEQYF. CDR3 bases: TGTGCCAGCAGCTTGGCCGGACAGAGATACGAGCAGTACTTC.